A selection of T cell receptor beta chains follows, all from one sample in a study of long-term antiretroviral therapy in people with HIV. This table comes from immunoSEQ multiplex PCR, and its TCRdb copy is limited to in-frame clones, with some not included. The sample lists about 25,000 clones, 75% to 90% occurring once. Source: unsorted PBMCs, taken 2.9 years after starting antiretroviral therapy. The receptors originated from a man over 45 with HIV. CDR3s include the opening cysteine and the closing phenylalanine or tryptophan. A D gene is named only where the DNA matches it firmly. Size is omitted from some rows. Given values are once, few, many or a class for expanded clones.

DNA: TGCGCCAGCAGCCCCCAGACTAGCGGAGGATCCACTAGCACAGATACGCAGTATTTT; CDR3: CASSPQTSGGSTSTDTQYF; size: .; V: TRBV4-3; J: TRBJ2-3; D: TRBD2
DNA: TGTGCCAGCAGCTTAGCCCCGGAGAACACAGATACGCAGTATTTT; CDR3: CASSLAPENTDTQYF; size: .; V: TRBV7-2; J: TRBJ2-3; D: .
DNA: TGCAGCGTTGTGGAGCGGCCGAACACTGAAGCTTTCTTT; CDR3: CSVVERPNTEAFF; size: .; V: TRBV29-1; J: TRBJ1-1; D: .
DNA: TGTGCCAGCAGGGGAAGCCGGGACAGGGAGAATGGCTACACCTTC; CDR3: CASRGSRDRENGYTF; size: .; V: TRBV6-5; J: TRBJ1-2; D: TRBD1
DNA: TGTGCCAGCAGCGAGCTTGAAGATACGCAGTATTTT; CDR3: CASSELEDTQYF; size: .; V: TRBV5-4; J: TRBJ2-3; D: .
DNA: TGTGCCAGCAGCTTTGGGACGCCGAACACCGGGGAGCTGTTTTTT; CDR3: CASSFGTPNTGELFF; size: few; V: TRBV7-2; J: TRBJ2-2; D: .
DNA: TGTGCCAGCAGCTTAGCGGGGAACAGCAATCAGCCCCAGCATTTT; CDR3: CASSLAGNSNQPQHF; size: .; V: TRBV7-8; J: TRBJ1-5; D: .
DNA: TGTGCCAGCAATGCGGGGACCTACAATGAGCAGTTCTTC; CDR3: CASNAGTYNEQFF; size: .; V: TRBV6-5; J: TRBJ2-1; D: .
DNA: TGTGCCAGTAGTATATCTGGTGCGGGCCTCTATGGCTACACCTTC; CDR3: CASSISGAGLYGYTF; size: .; V: TRBV19; J: TRBJ1-2; D: .
DNA: TGTGCCAGCAGCTTTGGGGCGAATAATTCACCCCTCCACTTT; CDR3: CASSFGANNSPLHF; size: .; V: TRBV7-3; J: TRBJ1-6; D: .
DNA: TGTGCCAGCAGCCCCGCACAGCGTCATAAGGCTTTCTTT; CDR3: CASSPAQRHKAFF; size: .; V: TRBV28; J: TRBJ1-1; D: .
DNA: TGTGCCAGCAGCTTAGAATTGTCCCACGAGCAGTACTTC; CDR3: CASSLELSHEQYF; size: .; V: TRBV13; J: TRBJ2-7; D: .
DNA: TGTGCCTGGAGTGTAGAGGAAAACATTCAGTACTTC; CDR3: CAWSVEENIQYF; size: once; V: TRBV30; J: TRBJ2-4; D: .
DNA: TGTGCCAGCAGCTTAGGCAGGCTTCAGGGGGGACTGGGAGGGACAGATACGCAGTATTTT; CDR3: CASSLGRLQGGLGGTDTQYF; size: once; V: TRBV7-8; J: TRBJ2-3; D: .
DNA: TGTGCCAGCAGCGTAAACCCCCAGCCCTTGGGAGGGATGAACACTGAAGCTTTCTTT; CDR3: CASSVNPQPLGGMNTEAFF; size: .; V: TRBV9; J: TRBJ1-1; D: .
DNA: TGTGCCAGCAGTCGAACTAGCGGTCAAGAGACCCAGTACTTC; CDR3: CASSRTSGQETQYF; size: .; V: TRBV5-4; J: TRBJ2-5; D: TRBD2
DNA: TGTGCCTGGACCCTAGGACTGGGAACTAATGAAAAACTGTTTTTT; CDR3: CAWTLGLGTNEKLFF; size: .; V: TRBV30; J: TRBJ1-4; D: .
DNA: TGTGCCAGCAGCTTAGGCGTGGCTAGCGGGGATACGCAGTATTTT; CDR3: CASSLGVASGDTQYF; size: .; V: TRBV7-2; J: TRBJ2-3; D: TRBD2
DNA: TGTGCCAGCAGGGGGAGGGCGGGGGAGCTGTTTTTT; CDR3: CASRGRAGELFF; size: .; V: TRBV28; J: TRBJ2-2; D: TRBD2
DNA: TGTGCCAGCAGTTACGGCGGCAGGTCGAACTATGGCTACACCTTC; CDR3: CASSYGGRSNYGYTF; size: medium-sized; V: TRBV6-5; J: TRBJ1-2; D: .
DNA: TGTGCCAGCAGCGCGGGGGGGCCGGCCTACGAGCAGTACTTC; CDR3: CASSAGGPAYEQYF; size: .; V: TRBV9; J: TRBJ2-7; D: TRBD2
DNA: TGTGCCAGCAGCCTAAACCCCTCCCCAGCGGATTCCTACGAGCAGTACTTC; CDR3: CASSLNPSPADSYEQYF; size: .; V: TRBV11-2; J: TRBJ2-7; D: .
DNA: TGTGCCAGCAACCCGGGAGGCACAGGGCGGTTCCCAGAGCAGTACTTC; CDR3: CASNPGGTGRFPEQYF; size: few; V: TRBV5-6; J: TRBJ2-7; D: .
DNA: TGTGCCAGCAGTACGGGACCGCACTCTGGAAACACCATATATTTT; CDR3: CASSTGPHSGNTIYF; size: .; V: TRBV7-2; J: TRBJ1-3; D: .
DNA: TGTGCCAGCTCCTACATCGGATCCGGGGAGCTGTTTTTT; CDR3: CASSYIGSGELFF; size: .; V: TRBV28; J: TRBJ2-2; D: .
DNA: TGTGCCAGCAGGCGCCGGGGAGGGGAGATGAGGGAAGGGTATGGCTACACCTTC; CDR3: CASRRRGGEMREGYGYTF; size: .; V: TRBV28; J: TRBJ1-2; D: .
DNA: TGTGCCAGTAGTCCCCCAGAAAAACTGTTTTTT; CDR3: CASSPPEKLFF; size: .; V: TRBV19; J: TRBJ1-4; D: .
DNA: TGTGCCAGCACTGCCGGGACAGGGTTTACTGAAGCTTTCTTT; CDR3: CASTAGTGFTEAFF; size: once; V: TRBV6-5; J: TRBJ1-1; D: TRBD1
DNA: TGTGCCAGCAGTTCCCCAGGGGGACATGAAAAACTGTTTTTT; CDR3: CASSSPGGHEKLFF; size: .; V: TRBV28; J: TRBJ1-4; D: TRBD1
DNA: TGTGCCAGCAGCCGAGAAGGGGGGAGCACAGATACGCAGTATTTT; CDR3: CASSREGGSTDTQYF; size: .; V: TRBV9; J: TRBJ2-3; D: .
DNA: TGTGCCAGCTATTCGCGGGGCCCTCCCACCGGGGAGCTGTTTTTT; CDR3: CASYSRGPPTGELFF; size: .; V: TRBV6-6; J: TRBJ2-2; D: .
DNA: TGTGCCAGCAGCCCAGGAGGGGCGCCGGACAATGAGCAGTTCTTC; CDR3: CASSPGGAPDNEQFF; size: .; V: TRBV5-5; J: TRBJ2-1; D: .
DNA: TGTGCCAGCAGTCAACAGGGATCCACCGGGGAGCTGTTTTTT; CDR3: CASSQQGSTGELFF; size: .; V: TRBV11-3; J: TRBJ2-2; D: .
DNA: TGTGCCAGTAGTATAAGGGGGCATTCTGGAAACACCATATATTTT; CDR3: CASSIRGHSGNTIYF; size: .; V: TRBV19; J: TRBJ1-3; D: TRBD1
DNA: TGTGCCAGCAGTTACTCGCCACTTAACTATGGCTACACCTTC; CDR3: CASSYSPLNYGYTF; size: .; V: TRBV6-5; J: TRBJ1-2; D: .
DNA: TGTGCCAGCAGTTTATATGGGCTAGCGGGGGCCACCACAGATACGCAGTATTTT; CDR3: CASSLYGLAGATTDTQYF; size: .; V: TRBV28; J: TRBJ2-3; D: TRBD2
DNA: TGTGCCAGCAGCTCCACATCCTACAATGAGCAGTTCTTC; CDR3: CASSSTSYNEQFF; size: .; V: TRBV7-2; J: TRBJ2-1; D: .
DNA: TGCGCCAGCAGAAACGGGGGCACCGGGGAGCTGTTTTTT; CDR3: CASRNGGTGELFF; size: .; V: TRBV5-1; J: TRBJ2-2; D: .
DNA: TGCGCCAGCAGCCAAGAATCGTATGAGGGCGCCGGGGAGCTGTTTTTT; CDR3: CASSQESYEGAGELFF; size: .; V: TRBV4-1; J: TRBJ2-2; D: .
DNA: TGTGCCAGCAGCGATCGGACAGGGGCAGGAAACACCATATATTTT; CDR3: CASSDRTGAGNTIYF; size: few; V: TRBV9; J: TRBJ1-3; D: TRBD1
DNA: TGTGCCAGCAGTATTAATAGAGGGGCCAACGTCCTGACTTTC; CDR3: CASSINRGANVLTF; size: .; V: TRBV28; J: TRBJ2-6; D: .
DNA: TGCGCCAGCAGCCGGGTGGCAGAACCCTTGGAGACCCAGTACTTC; CDR3: CASSRVAEPLETQYF; size: .; V: TRBV5-1; J: TRBJ2-5; D: .
DNA: TGCGCCAGCAGCCCTGGGACTAGCGGGGGCTCTCGAGGTCGCACAGATACGCAGTATTTT; CDR3: CASSPGTSGGSRGRTDTQYF; size: .; V: TRBV5-1; J: TRBJ2-3; D: TRBD2
DNA: TGTGCCAGCAGCGCGGGCCCACCGGGGGAGCAGTACTTC; CDR3: CASSAGPPGEQYF; size: .; V: TRBV9; J: TRBJ2-7; D: .
DNA: TGTGCCAGCAGCGGAAGACAGGGGGCCAGGGAGCCCCAGCATTTT; CDR3: CASSGRQGAREPQHF; size: .; V: TRBV5-8; J: TRBJ1-5; D: TRBD1
DNA: TGTGCCAGCTCACCATCGGGACCGACTAATTCACCCCTCCACTTT; CDR3: CASSPSGPTNSPLHF; size: .; V: TRBV18; J: TRBJ1-6; D: .
DNA: TGTGCCAGCAGCTTGAGTTACCGCACAGATACGCAGTATTTT; CDR3: CASSLSYRTDTQYF; size: once; V: TRBV11-2; J: TRBJ2-3; D: .
DNA: TGTGCCAGCAGCCTCACAGACAGGGTTATCACTGAAGCTTTCTTT; CDR3: CASSLTDRVITEAFF; size: .; V: TRBV9; J: TRBJ1-1; D: TRBD1
DNA: TGTGCCAGCAGCTCCCCGTGGGGTTCTAATGAAAAACTGTTTTTT; CDR3: CASSSPWGSNEKLFF; size: .; V: TRBV5-6; J: TRBJ1-4; D: .
DNA: TGCGCCAGCAGCACTAGCGGGGGGGACTACGAGCAGTACTTC; CDR3: CASSTSGGDYEQYF; size: .; V: TRBV5-1; J: TRBJ2-7; D: TRBD2